The clone carrying this T cell receptor beta chain was recorded once. Its specificity is unknown. The sample is drawn from a study of cytomegalovirus exposure and HLA in healthy donors. Between the trimmed V and J ends, which lost 1 base and 0 bases, there was a span of 6 bases. The CDR3 covers 14 residues. The germline CDR1 and CDR2 sequences are KGHSH and LQKENI. Study-wide findings and caveats: Later work found most CMV-associated TCR beta chains apparently HLA-restricted. Immune exposure data for these donors was limited to CMV serostatus.

PCR involved 60 Vbeta and 13 Jbeta primers. In the authors' workflow: The authors later counted tens of millions of unique TCR beta chains, roughly 11 million of them shared. Here immunoSEQ multiplex PCR was the method, and the copy in TCRdb shows in-frame clones only, minus some. That table supplies the V and J calls and clone size; D and trimming were determined from the DNA. Counted here are 140,000 or so clones, around 80% occurring once; the ten biggest clones make up around 3.2%. The sequencing sample was made of PBMCs. This rearrangement joins TRBV18 to TRBJ1-1; D is unclear. The receptor comes from a female donor in good health and CMV-seronegative. CDR3 nucleotide sequence: TGTGCCAGCTCACCACAGAGTATGAACACTGAAGCTTTCTTT. Residues: CASSPQSMNTEAFF.